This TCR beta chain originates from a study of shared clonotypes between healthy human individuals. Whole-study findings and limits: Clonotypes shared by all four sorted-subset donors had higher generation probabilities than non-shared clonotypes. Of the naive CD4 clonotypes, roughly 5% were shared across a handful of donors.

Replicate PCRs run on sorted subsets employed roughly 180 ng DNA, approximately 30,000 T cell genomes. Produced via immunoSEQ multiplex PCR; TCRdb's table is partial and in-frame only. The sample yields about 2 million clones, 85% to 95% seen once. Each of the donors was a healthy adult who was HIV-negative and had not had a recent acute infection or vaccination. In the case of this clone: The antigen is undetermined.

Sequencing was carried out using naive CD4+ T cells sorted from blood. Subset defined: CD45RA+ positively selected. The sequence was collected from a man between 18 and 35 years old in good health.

This chain's CDR3 is CASSLLGAGKDTEAFF. In DNA form, the CDR3 reads TGTGCCAGCAGTTTACTCGGGGCGGGTAAGGACACTGAAGCTTTCTTT. The J gene is TRBJ1-1, the V gene TRBV6-6; maybe TRBD1 (5 bases). V gave up 4 bases and J gave up 3 bases, with 18 bases separating them. CDR3 size: 16 residues. Germline CDR1 is MNHNY and CDR2 is SVGAGI (reference sequence).